This entry features one T cell receptor beta chain sequence. Its antigen is currently unknown. The entry originates in a study of T cell responses to AZD1222 COVID-19 vaccine. Study-wide results and caveats: Repertoire collection took place solely once the T cell response had peaked. The study reported that nearly half of spike-specific TCRs target unmutated variant regions.

Produced via immunoSEQ multiplex PCR; TCRdb's table is partial and in-frame only. Here the sample spans roughly 180,000 clones, around 90% being singletons. The sample was peripheral blood, taken 28 days after the second AZD1222 dose. This TCR was recovered from an adult who received the AZD1222 COVID-19 vaccine.

CDR3 DNA sequence: TGCGCCAGCAGCTTGGTGGCGGGGAGCTCCTATAATTCACCCCTCCACTTT. Translating it yields CASSLVAGSSYNSPLHF. This rearrangement joins TRBV5-1 to TRBJ1-6, with D unresolved. From germline, CDR1 is SGHRS and CDR2 YFSETQ. Trimming stripped 0 bases from V and 0 bases from J, with 10 bases between. The CDR3 has 17 residues.